This T cell receptor beta chain emerged from a study of blood T cell repertoires in COVID-19. For the study at large: Sources were T cells, B-cell-depleted T cells, or PBMCs; the material itself was cDNA or gDNA.

Individuals drawn from 20 to 25 US areas were roughly 18 to 100 years old. Cohorts were assigned according to the clinical history that participants reported. Recovered status applied to Cohort 3 donors who had two consecutive negative PCRs. It also applied to those with clearance or with symptom resolution. This CDR3 is 14 amino acids long. V gave up 6 bases and J gave up 5 bases, with 16 bases separating them. The germline V gene encodes CDR1 MNHEY and CDR2 SVGAGI. Some clones are missing from TCRdb's copy, which holds only in-frame ones; the method was immunoSEQ multiplex PCR. The sample includes around 180,000 clones, 84% of them seen just once.

The source material was PBMCs or T cells enriched from blood (not recorded which). The chain is built from TRBV6-5 and TRBJ1-2; D is possibly TRBD1 (5 bases). The sequence was collected from a man aged 45-60 years who had recovered from COVID-19. The CDR3 sequence: CASRSGGTAYGYTF. The CDR3 nucleotides read TGTGCCAGCAGGAGCGGGGGAACGGCTTATGGCTACACCTTC.